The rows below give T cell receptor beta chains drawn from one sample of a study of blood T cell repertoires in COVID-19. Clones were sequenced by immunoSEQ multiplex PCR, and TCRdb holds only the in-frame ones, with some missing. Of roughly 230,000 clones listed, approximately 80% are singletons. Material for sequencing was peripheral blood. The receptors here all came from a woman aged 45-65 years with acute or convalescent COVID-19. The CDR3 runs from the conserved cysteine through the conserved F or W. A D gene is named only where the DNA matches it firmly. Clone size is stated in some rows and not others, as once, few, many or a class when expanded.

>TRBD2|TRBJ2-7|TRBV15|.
TGTGCCACCAGCAGAGAAGGGACTAGCTACTACGAGCAGTACTTC
CATSREGTSYYEQYF
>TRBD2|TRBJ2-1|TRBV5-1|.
TGCGCCAGCAGCGTGGGGACTAGCGGGAGGGGTGAGCAGTTCTTC
CASSVGTSGRGEQFF
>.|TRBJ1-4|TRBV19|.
TGTGCCAGTAAGACCCCAGGAGGCCCGGGATTTTTT
CASKTPGGPGFF
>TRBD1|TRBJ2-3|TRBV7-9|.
TGTGCCAGCAGCTTAGCGACAGGGAACACAGATACGCAGTATTTT
CASSLATGNTDTQYF
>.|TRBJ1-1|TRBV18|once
TGTGCCAGCTCCGGACAGACGAACACTGAAGCTTTCTTT
CASSGQTNTEAFF
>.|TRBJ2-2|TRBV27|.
TGTGCCAGTAGCGAGTCCGGGGAGCTGTTTTTT
CASSESGELFF
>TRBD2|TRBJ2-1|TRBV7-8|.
TGTGCCAGCAGCACTCATAGGACTAGCGTGTCCTACAATGAGCAGTTCTTC
CASSTHRTSVSYNEQFF
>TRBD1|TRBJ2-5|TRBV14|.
TGTGCCAGCAGCGCCGGGACAGCGGTCGAGACCCAGTACTTC
CASSAGTAVETQYF
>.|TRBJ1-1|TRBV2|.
TGTGCCAGCAGATTGACAGATTACACTGAAGCTTTCTTT
CASRLTDYTEAFF
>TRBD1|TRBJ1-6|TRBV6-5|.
TGTGCCAGCAGCCCCGGACAGGGGGGTAATTCACCCCTCCACTTT
CASSPGQGGNSPLHF
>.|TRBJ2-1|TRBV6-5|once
TGTGCCAGCAGTTACTCTCCGGGGGTCTCCTACAATGAGCAGTTCTTC
CASSYSPGVSYNEQFF
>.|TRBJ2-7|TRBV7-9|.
TGTGCCAGCATCCGGGACTTGACCTACGAGCAGTACTTC
CASIRDLTYEQYF
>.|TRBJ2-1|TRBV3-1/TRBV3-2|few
TGTGCCAGCAGCCCGGGACAAAACGGCCCGGAGTTCTTC
CASSPGQNGPEFF
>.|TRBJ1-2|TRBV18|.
TGTGCCAGCTCCCAATCAGGGTACGACTATGGCTACACCTTC
CASSQSGYDYGYTF
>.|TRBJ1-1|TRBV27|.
TGTGCCAGCAGTTTATTAGCACACCCCCAGGGAGCTTTCTTT
CASSLLAHPQGAFF
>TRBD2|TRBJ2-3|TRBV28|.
TGTGCCAGCAGTCCCGCGGGAGCCCTTTCAGATACGCAGTATTTT
CASSPAGALSDTQYF
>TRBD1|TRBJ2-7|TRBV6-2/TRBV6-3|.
TGTGCCAGCAGTAGGACAGGCCAATACGAGCAGTACTTC
CASSRTGQYEQYF
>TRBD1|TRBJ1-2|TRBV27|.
TGTGCCAGCAGGGCAGGGGGGTACTATGGCTACACCTTC
CASRAGGYYGYTF
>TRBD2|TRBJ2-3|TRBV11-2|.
TGTGCCAGCAGCTTCGGGACTAGCGGGAGATATGATACGCAGTATTTT
CASSFGTSGRYDTQYF
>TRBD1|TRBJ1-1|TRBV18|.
TGTGCCAGCTCACCGGGACAGGGTGACGCTGAAGCTTTCTTT
CASSPGQGDAEAFF
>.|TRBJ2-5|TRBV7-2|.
TGTGCCAGCTCCCGAGGCAGTCAAGAGACCCAGTACTTC
CASSRGSQETQYF
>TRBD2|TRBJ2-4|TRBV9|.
TGTGCCAGCAGCCCCCTCGATAGCGGGAGAAACATTCAGTACTTC
CASSPLDSGRNIQYF
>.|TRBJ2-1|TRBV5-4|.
TGTGCCAGCAGCTTTTCTCTAGCTAACAATGAGCAGTTCTTC
CASSFSLANNEQFF
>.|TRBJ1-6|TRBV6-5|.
TGTGCCAGCAGGTTGGGGGCAGCCAATTCACCCCTCCACTTT
CASRLGAANSPLHF
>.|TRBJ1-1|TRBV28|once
TGTGCCAGCAGCCTACGTGAAGCTTTCTTT
CASSLREAFF
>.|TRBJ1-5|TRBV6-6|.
TGTGCCAGCAGTTACCCAGAGGACAATCAGCCCCAGCATTTT
CASSYPEDNQPQHF
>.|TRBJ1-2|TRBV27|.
TGTGCCAGCAGTTTGGGTGGGAGTAACTATGGCTACACCTTC
CASSLGGSNYGYTF
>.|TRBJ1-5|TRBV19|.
TGTGCCAGTAGTAGCCGGGACATAAATCAGCCCCAGCATTTT
CASSSRDINQPQHF
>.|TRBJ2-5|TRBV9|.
TGTGCCAGCAGCGTAGAAACCCCTCTAGCGTTTCAAGAGACCCAGTACTTC
CASSVETPLAFQETQYF
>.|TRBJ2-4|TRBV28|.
TGTGCCAGCAGTGGAGTAGCCATAAACATTCAGTACTTC
CASSGVAINIQYF
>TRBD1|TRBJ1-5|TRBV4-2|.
TGTGCCAGCAGCCAGCCTGACAGGGACAATCAGCCCCAGCATTTT
CASSQPDRDNQPQHF
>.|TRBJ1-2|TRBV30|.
TGTGCCTGGAGTAGGGTCGAGGGTAACTATGGCTACACCTTC
CAWSRVEGNYGYTF
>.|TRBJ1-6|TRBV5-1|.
TGCGCCAGCAGCTTGAATCCAGGACAATCACCCCTCCACTTT
CASSLNPGQSPLHF
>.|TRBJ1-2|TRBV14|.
TGTGCCAGCAGCCACCTAAGACCAGGGCGGGGCGTTGACTATGGCTACACCTTC
CASSHLRPGRGVDYGYTF
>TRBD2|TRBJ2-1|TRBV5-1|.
TGCGCCAGCAGCTTGGCCGCTCTAGCGGTGTACAATGAGCAGTTCTTC
CASSLAALAVYNEQFF
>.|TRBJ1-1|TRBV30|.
TGTGCCTGGAATCAGGCACCCCTGAGAACTGAAGCTTTCTTT
CAWNQAPLRTEAFF
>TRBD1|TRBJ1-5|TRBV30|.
TGTGCCTGGAGTGGCGACAGGGAGGATCAGCCCCAGCATTTT
CAWSGDREDQPQHF
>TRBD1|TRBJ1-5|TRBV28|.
TGTGCCAGCAGAGAATACACAGGGGCGGCTCAGCCCCAGCATTTT
CASREYTGAAQPQHF
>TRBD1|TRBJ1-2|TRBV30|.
TGTGCCTGGAGTGTATACTTAGGAAACAGGGGAAACAGGGGGCGTGTTAGTGGCTACACCTTC
CAWSVYLGNRGNRGRVSGYTF
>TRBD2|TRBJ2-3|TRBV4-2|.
TGTGCCAGCAGCCGAGGGACTAGCGGTAGCACAGATACGCAGTATTTT
CASSRGTSGSTDTQYF
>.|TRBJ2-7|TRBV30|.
TGTGCCTGGAGTGTAAATAGCGACGAGCAGTACTTC
CAWSVNSDEQYF
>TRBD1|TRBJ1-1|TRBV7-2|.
TGTGCCAGCAGCTTCACAGGGGACGGCGCTGAAGCTTTCTTT
CASSFTGDGAEAFF
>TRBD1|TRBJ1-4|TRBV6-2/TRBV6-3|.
TGTGCCAGCAGTTGGGACAACTCAGGGGGAAAACTGTTTTTT
CASSWDNSGGKLFF
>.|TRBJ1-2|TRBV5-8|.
TGTGCCAGCAGCACGAGGCCGGGAACCCAATTCGAGGGCTACACCTTC
CASSTRPGTQFEGYTF
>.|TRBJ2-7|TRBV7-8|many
TGTGCCAGCAGCTTAGGAATAGGGGGTCCCACTAACTCCTACGAGCAGTACTTC
CASSLGIGGPTNSYEQYF
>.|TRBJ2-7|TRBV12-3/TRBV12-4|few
TGTGCCAGCAGCTCAGGGGACACCTACGAGCAGTACTTC
CASSSGDTYEQYF
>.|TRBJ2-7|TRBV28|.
TGTGCCAGCAGTTTTCGTGGGAGCGAGCAGTACTTC
CASSFRGSEQYF
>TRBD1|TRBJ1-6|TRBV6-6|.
TGTGCCGCGCGGACAGGACAGTCACCCCTCCACTTT
CAARTGQSPLHF
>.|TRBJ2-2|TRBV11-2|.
TGTGCCAGCAGCTTTGAGGGAGTCACCGGGGAGCTGTTTTTT
CASSFEGVTGELFF
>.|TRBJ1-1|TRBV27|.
TGTGCCAGCAGCGTAGACGGTGCAGGGGCGAGGAACACTGAAGCTTTCTTT
CASSVDGAGARNTEAFF
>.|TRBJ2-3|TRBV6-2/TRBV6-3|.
TGTGCCAGCAGTCTCCGGGACACCGGCACAGATACGCAGTATTTT
CASSLRDTGTDTQYF
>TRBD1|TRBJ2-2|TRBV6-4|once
TGTGCCAGCAGTGCACAGGGGGCCACCGGGGAGCTGTTTTTT
CASSAQGATGELFF
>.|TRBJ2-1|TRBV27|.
TGTGCCAGCACCGCACAGGGTGCGAATGAGCAGTTCTTC
CASTAQGANEQFF
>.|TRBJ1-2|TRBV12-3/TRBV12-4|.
TGTGCCAGCAGTTTAGGACAGGAGTATGGCTACACCTTC
CASSLGQEYGYTF